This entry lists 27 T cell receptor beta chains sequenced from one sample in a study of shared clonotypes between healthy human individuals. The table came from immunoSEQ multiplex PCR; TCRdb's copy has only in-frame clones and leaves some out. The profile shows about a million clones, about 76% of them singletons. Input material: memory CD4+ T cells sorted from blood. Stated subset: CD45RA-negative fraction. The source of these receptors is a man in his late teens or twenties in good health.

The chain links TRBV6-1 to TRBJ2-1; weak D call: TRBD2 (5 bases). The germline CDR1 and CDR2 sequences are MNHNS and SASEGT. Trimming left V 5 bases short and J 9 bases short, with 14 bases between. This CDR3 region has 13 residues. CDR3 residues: CASSSFDAGEQFF. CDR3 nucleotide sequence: TGTGCCAGCAGTTCATTTGATGCGGGTGAGCAGTTCTTC.

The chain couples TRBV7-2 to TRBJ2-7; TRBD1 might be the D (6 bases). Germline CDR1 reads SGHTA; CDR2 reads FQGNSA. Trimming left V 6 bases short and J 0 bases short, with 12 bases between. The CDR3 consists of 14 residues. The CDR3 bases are TGTGCCAGCAGAAAGACAGGTACCTCCTACGAGCAGTACTTC. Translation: CASRKTGTSYEQYF.

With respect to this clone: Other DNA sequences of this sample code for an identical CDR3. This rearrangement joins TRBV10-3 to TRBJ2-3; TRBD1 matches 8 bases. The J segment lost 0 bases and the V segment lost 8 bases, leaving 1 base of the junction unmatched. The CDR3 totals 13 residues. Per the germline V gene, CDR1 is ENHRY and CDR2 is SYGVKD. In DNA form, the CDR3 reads TGTGCCATCGGGACAGGAAGCACAGATACGCAGTATTTT. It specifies CAIGTGSTDTQYF.

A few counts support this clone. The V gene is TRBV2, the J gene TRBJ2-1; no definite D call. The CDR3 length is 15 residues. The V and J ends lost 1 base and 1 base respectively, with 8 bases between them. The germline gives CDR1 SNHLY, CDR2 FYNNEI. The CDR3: CASSEGTASYNEQFF. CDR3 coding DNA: TGTGCCAGCAGTGAAGGCACGGCTTCCTACAATGAGCAGTTCTTC.

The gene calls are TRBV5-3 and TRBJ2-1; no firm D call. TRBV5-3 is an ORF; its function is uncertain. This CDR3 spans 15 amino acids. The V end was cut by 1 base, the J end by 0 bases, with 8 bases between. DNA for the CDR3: TGTGCCAGAAGCTTGACCTTACGCTCCTACAATGAGCAGTTCTTC. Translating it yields CARSLTLRSYNEQFF.

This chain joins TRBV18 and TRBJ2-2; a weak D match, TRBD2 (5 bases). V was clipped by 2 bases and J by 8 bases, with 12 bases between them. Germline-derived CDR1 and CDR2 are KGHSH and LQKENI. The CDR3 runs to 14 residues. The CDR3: CASSPKYSEGELFF. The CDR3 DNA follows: TGTGCCAGCTCACCAAAGTATAGCGAGGGGGAGCTGTTTTTT.

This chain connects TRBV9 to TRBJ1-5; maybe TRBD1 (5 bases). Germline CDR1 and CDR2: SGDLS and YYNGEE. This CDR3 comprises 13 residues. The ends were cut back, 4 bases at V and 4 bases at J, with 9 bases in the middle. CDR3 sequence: CASSSGENQPQHF. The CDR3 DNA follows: TGTGCCAGCAGCTCGGGGGAGAATCAGCCCCAGCATTTT.

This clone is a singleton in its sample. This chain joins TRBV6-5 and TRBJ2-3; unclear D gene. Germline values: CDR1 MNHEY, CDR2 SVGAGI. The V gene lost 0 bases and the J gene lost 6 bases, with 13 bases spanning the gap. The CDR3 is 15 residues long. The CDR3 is CASSYSSTSWDTQYF. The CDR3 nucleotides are TGTGCCAGCAGTTACTCGAGTACATCATGGGATACGCAGTATTTT.

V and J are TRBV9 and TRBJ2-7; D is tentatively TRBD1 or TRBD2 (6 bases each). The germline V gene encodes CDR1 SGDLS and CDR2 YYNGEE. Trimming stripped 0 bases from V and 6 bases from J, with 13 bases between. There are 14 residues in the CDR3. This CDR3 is CASSVAGGLGEQYF. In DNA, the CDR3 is TGTGCCAGCAGCGTAGCCGGGGGCCTGGGCGAGCAGTACTTC. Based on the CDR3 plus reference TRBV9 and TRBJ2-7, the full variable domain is DSGVTQTPKHLITATGQRVTLRCSPRSGDLSVYWYQQSLDQGLQFLIQYYNGEERAKGNILERFSAQQFPDLHSELNLSSLELGDSALYFCASSVAGGLGEQYFGPGTRLTVT.

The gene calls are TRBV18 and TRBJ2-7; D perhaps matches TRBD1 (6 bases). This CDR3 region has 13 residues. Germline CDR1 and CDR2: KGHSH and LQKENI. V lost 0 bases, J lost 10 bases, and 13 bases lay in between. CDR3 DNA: TGTGCCAGCTCACCACCTGGACAGCTAGGACAGTACTTC. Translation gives CASSPPGQLGQYF.

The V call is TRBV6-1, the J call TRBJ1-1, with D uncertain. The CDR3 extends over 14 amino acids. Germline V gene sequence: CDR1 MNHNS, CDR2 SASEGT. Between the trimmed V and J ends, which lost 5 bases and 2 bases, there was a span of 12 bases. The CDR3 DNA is TGTGCCAGCAGTTTCGAGACGGATAACACTGAAGCTTTCTTT. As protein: CASSFETDNTEAFF.

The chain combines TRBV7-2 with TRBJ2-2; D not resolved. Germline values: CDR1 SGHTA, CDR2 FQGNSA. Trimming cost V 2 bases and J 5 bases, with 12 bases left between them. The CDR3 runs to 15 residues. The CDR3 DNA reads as TGTGCCAGCAGCTTACCTGCTTATGGTACCGGGGAGCTGTTTTTT. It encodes CASSLPAYGTGELFF.

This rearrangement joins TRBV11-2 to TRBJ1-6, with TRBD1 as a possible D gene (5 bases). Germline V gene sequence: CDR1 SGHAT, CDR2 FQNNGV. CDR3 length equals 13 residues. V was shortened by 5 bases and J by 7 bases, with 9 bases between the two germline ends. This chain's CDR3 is CASSRGTNSPLHF. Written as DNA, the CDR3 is TGTGCCAGCAGCCGAGGGACGAATTCACCCCTCCACTTT. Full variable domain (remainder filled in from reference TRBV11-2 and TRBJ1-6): EAGVAQSPRYKIIEKRQSVAFWCNPISGHATLYWYQQILGQGPKLLIQFQNNGVVDDSQLPKDRFSAERLKGVDSTLKIQPAKLEDSAVYLCASSRGTNSPLHFGNGTRLTVT.

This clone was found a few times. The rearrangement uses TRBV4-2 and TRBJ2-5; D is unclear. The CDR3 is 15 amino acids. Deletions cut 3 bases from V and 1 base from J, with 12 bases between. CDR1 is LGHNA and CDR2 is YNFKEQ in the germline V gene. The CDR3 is CASSQSRSLQETQYF. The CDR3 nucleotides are TGTGCCAGCAGCCAGTCCAGGTCCCTCCAAGAGACCCAGTACTTC.

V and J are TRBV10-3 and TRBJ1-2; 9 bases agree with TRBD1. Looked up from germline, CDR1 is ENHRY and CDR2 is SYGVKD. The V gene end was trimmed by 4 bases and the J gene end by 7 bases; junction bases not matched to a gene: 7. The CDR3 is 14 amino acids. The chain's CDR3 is CAISADRGNVGYTF. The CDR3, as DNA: TGTGCCATCAGTGCGGACAGGGGAAATGTTGGCTACACCTTC.

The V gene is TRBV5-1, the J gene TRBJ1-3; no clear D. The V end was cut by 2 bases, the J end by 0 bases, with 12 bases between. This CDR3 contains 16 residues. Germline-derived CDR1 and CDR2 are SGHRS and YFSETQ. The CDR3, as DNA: TGCGCCAGCAGCTTTTCAGGCGCGTTCTCTGGAAACACCATATATTTT. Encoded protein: CASSFSGAFSGNTIYF. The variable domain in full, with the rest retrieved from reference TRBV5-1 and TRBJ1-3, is KAGVTQTPRYLIKTRGQQVTLSCSPISGHRSVSWYQQTPGQGLQFLFEYFSETQRNKGNFPGRFSGRQFSNSRSEMNVSTLELGDSALYLCASSFSGAFSGNTIYFGEGSWLTVV.

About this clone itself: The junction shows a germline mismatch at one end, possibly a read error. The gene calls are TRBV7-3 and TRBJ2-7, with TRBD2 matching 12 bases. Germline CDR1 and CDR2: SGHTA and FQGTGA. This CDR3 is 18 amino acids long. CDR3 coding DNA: TGTGCCAGCAGCTTAAGGGCTAGCGGGGGGGCGAGCTCCCACGAGCAGTACTTC. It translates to CASSLRASGGASSHEQYF.

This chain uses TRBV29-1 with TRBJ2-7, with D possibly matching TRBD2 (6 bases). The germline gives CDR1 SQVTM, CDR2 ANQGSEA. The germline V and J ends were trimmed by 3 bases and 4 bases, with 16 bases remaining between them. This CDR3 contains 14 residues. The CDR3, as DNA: TGCAGCGTTGACGTCGGAGGGAGTGGTTACGAGCAGTACTTC. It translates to CSVDVGGSGYEQYF.

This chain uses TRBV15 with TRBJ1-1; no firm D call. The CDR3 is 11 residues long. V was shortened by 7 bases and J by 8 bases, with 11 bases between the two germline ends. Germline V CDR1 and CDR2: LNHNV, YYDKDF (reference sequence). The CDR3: CATKGYGEAFF. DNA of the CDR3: TGTGCCACCAAAGGGTATGGGGAAGCTTTCTTT.

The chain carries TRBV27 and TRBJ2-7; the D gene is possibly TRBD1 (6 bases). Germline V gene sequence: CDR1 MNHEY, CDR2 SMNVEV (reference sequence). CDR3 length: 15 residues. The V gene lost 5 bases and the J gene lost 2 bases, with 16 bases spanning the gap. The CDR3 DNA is TGTGCCAGCAGTACAAAGGGGGATAGACCCTACGAGCAGTACTTC. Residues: CASSTKGDRPYEQYF.

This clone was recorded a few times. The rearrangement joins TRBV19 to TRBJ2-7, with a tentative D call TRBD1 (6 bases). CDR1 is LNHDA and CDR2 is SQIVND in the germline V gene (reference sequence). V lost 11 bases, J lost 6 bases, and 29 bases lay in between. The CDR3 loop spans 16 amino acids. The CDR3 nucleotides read TGTGCCTCTGACGGAACGAGGAGCGGTCAGGGGAGCGAGCAGTACTTC. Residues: CASDGTRSGQGSEQYF.

CDR3 sequence (DNA): TGTGCCATCAGTGACAATGACAGGGGGTTAAGGGAGACCCAGTACTTC. Residues: CAISDNDRGLRETQYF. This chain joins TRBV10-3 and TRBJ2-5, with 9 bases fitting TRBD1. In germline, CDR1 is ENHRY, CDR2 SYGVKD. CDR3 size: 16 residues. V trimming: 3 bases; J trimming: 5 bases; junction bases outside the gene matches: 10.

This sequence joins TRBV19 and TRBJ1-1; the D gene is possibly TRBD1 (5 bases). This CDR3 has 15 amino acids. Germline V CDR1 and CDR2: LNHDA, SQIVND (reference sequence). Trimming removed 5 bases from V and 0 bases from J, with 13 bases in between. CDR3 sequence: CASSPGDRMNTEAFF. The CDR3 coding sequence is TGTGCCAGTAGTCCCGGGGACCGCATGAACACTGAAGCTTTCTTT.

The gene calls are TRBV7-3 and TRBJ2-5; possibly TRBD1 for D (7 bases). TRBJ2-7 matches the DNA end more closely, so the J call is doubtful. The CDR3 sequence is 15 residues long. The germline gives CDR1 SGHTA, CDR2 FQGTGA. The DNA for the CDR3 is TGTGCCAGCAGCTCCTCAGGGGGGCCACTCTACGAGCAGTACTTC. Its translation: CASSSSGGPLYEQYF.

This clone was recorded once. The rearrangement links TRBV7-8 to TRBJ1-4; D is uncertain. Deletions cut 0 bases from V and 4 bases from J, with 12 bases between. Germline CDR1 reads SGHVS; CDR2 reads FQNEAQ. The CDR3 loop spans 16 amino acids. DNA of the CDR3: TGTGCCAGCAGCTTAGCTATTAGGGCCAATAATGAAAAACTGTTTTTT. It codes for CASSLAIRANNEKLFF.

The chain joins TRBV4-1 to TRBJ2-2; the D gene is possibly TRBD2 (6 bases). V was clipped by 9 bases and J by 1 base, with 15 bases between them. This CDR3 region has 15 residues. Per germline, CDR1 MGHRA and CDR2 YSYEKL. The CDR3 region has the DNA TGCGCCAGTCGCCCGGGACTCAGGAACACCGGGGAGCTGTTTTTT. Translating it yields CASRPGLRNTGELFF.

In DNA, the CDR3 is TGTGCCAGCAGCTCTCCGGGCTCAAACACCGGGGAGCTGTTTTTT. It is translated as CASSSPGSNTGELFF. The chain has TRBV7-3 and TRBJ2-2; D unresolved. V was cut by 4 bases and J by 2 bases, with 11 bases left in between. Per the germline V gene, CDR1 is SGHTA and CDR2 is FQGTGA. CDR3 size: 15 residues. Variable domain in full (rest from reference TRBV7-3 and TRBJ2-2): GAGVSQTPSNKVTEKGKYVELRCDPISGHTALYWYRQSLGQGPEFLIYFQGTGAADDSGLPNDRFFAVRPEGSVSTLKIQRTERGDSAVYLCASSSPGSNTGELFFGEGSRLTVL.